This entry lists 21 T cell receptor beta chains sequenced from one sample in a study of blood T cell repertoires in COVID-19. Generated by immunoSEQ multiplex PCR, the TCRdb table keeps only in-frame clones and is missing some. Here the sample spans tens of thousands of clones, 85% to 90% being singletons. The sequenced sample was peripheral blood. The receptors here all came from a man between 65 and 80 years old with acute or convalescent COVID-19.

This chain uses TRBV6-2 or TRBV6-3 with TRBJ1-2; D might be TRBD1 (5 bases). There are 14 residues in the CDR3. The V and J ends lost 6 bases and 9 bases respectively, with 20 bases between them. The germline V gene encodes CDR1 MNHEY and CDR2 SVGEGT. CDR3 loop: CASSILQGVVSYTF. The CDR3 DNA follows: TGTGCCAGCAGCATCCTTCAGGGTGTAGTGAGCTACACCTTC.

V and J are TRBV7-2 and TRBJ1-3, with 9 bases matching TRBD1. Germline V gene sequence: CDR1 SGHTA, CDR2 FQGNSA. This CDR3 has 17 residues. V gave up 5 bases and J gave up 4 bases; unmatched junction bases: 12. The CDR3 sequence: CASSGTGSYGDGNTIYF. The CDR3 DNA reads TGTGCCAGCAGCGGGACAGGGAGCTATGGGGACGGAAACACCATATATTTT.

This sequence joins TRBV19 and TRBJ1-1; D perhaps matches TRBD1 (5 bases). Trimming took off 4 bases at V and 6 bases at J, with 15 bases between the two ends. This CDR3 has 14 residues. CDR1 is LNHDA, CDR2 SQIVND, per germline (reference sequence). DNA for the CDR3: TGTGCCAGTAGTAATTTGGGGGGGACCTCTGAAGCTTTCTTT. Its translation: CASSNLGGTSEAFF.

This rearrangement joins TRBV3-1 (or the pseudogene TRBV3-2) to TRBJ1-5, with D possibly being TRBD1 (5 bases). This CDR3 region has 13 residues. V lost 4 bases, J lost 4 bases, and 8 bases lay in between. The germline V gene encodes CDR1 LGHDT and CDR2 YNNKEL (reference sequence). CDR3 amino acids: CASSRGGNQPQHF. Written as DNA, the CDR3 is TGTGCCAGCAGCCGGGGGGGAAATCAGCCCCAGCATTTT.

This clone was seen only a few times. The V call is TRBV4-2, the J call TRBJ1-2, with D tentatively TRBD1 (5 bases). The CDR3 loop spans 16 amino acids. Per germline, CDR1 LGHNA and CDR2 YNFKEQ. V lost 2 bases to trimming and J lost 3 bases, with 16 bases between them. Here the CDR3 reads CASSQPPGQPHYGYTF. The CDR3 nucleotides read TGTGCCAGCAGCCAACCCCCAGGGCAGCCCCACTATGGCTACACCTTC.

V usage is TRBV20-1 and J usage is TRBJ1-5; 7 bases map to TRBD1. Unmatched junction bases numbered 1, after V lost 3 bases and J lost 5 bases. The CDR3 is made up of 12 amino acids. The germline V gene has CDR1 DFQATT and CDR2 SNEGSKA (reference sequence). The CDR3, as DNA: TGCAGTGCTAGTCAGGGGGATCAGCCCCAGCATTTT. This encodes CSASQGDQPQHF.

The chain links TRBV29-1 to TRBJ2-4; possibly TRBD1 for D (6 bases). Germline V gives CDR1 SQVTM, CDR2 ANQGSEA. The CDR3 is 16 amino acids. Trimming pared 0 bases from V and 0 bases from J, leaving 12 bases between. Written as DNA, the CDR3 is TGCAGCGTTGAAGAAGGGACAACAATAGCCAAAAACATTCAGTACTTC. Translated, it gives CSVEEGTTIAKNIQYF.

V usage is TRBV19 and J usage is TRBJ2-5; TRBD2 is a possible D gene (6 bases). Trimming shortened V by 1 base and J by 6 bases, and 15 bases separated the two germline ends. This CDR3 contains 15 residues. Germline loops: CDR1 LNHDA, CDR2 SQIVND (reference sequence). The CDR3 protein is CASSIAPSEIQTQYF. In DNA form, the CDR3 reads TGTGCCAGTAGTATAGCGCCTAGCGAGATACAGACCCAGTACTTC.

This chain links TRBV19 with TRBJ1-4; possible D gene TRBD1, 5 bases. Germline lookup yields CDR1 LNHDA and CDR2 SQIVND (reference sequence). V was shortened by 3 bases and J by 7 bases, with 12 bases between the two germline ends. The CDR3 loop spans 14 amino acids. CDR3 DNA: TGTGCCAGTAGTATCGGAGGGGCAGGTGAAAAACTGTTTTTT. Amino acids: CASSIGGAGEKLFF.

This chain links TRBV2 with TRBJ2-2; 11 bases align to TRBD2. The germline CDR1 and CDR2 sequences are SNHLY and FYNNEI. The CDR3 is 15 residues long. CDR3 residues: CVNLPGLAATGELFF. CDR3 nucleotide sequence: TGTGTAAACCTCCCGGGACTAGCGGCTACCGGGGAGCTGTTTTTT.

This chain joins TRBV30 and TRBJ1-5; D uncertain. Germline lookup yields CDR1 GTSNPN and CDR2 SVGIG (reference sequence). V dropped 6 bases and J dropped 2 bases, with 11 bases sitting between them. The CDR3 sequence is 13 residues long. The CDR3 loop is CACARVGNQPQHF. The CDR3 DNA sequence: TGTGCCTGCGCCCGGGTCGGCAATCAGCCCCAGCATTTT. The entire variable domain, with the rest obtained from reference TRBV30 and TRBJ1-5, is as follows: SQTIHQWPATLVQPVGSPLSLECTVEGTSNPNLYWYRQAAGRGLQLLFYSVGIGQISSEVPQNLSASRPQDRQFILSSKKLLLSDSGFYLCACARVGNQPQHFGDGTRLSIL.

The chain joins TRBV6-2 or TRBV6-3 to TRBJ1-2; D possibly corresponds to TRBD1 (5 bases). Trimming cost V 6 bases and J 3 bases, with 14 bases left between them. From germline, CDR1 is MNHEY and CDR2 SVGEGT. This CDR3 is built from 14 residues. The CDR3 DNA reads TGTGCCAGCAGCCAAGCAGACAGATACTATGGCTACACCTTC. Translated: CASSQADRYYGYTF.

The rearrangement uses TRBV11-2 and TRBJ1-1; D is possibly TRBD1 (6 bases). CDR3 length: 15 amino acids. Trimming took off 4 bases at V and 2 bases at J, with 14 bases between the two ends. Germline-derived CDR1 and CDR2 are SGHAT and FQNNGV. The CDR3, as DNA: TGTGCCAGCAGCTCGCAGGGGATTTTAAACACTGAAGCTTTCTTT. Its protein product is CASSSQGILNTEAFF.

The chain couples TRBV14 to TRBJ1-2; D remains ambiguous. V was trimmed by 0 bases and J by 4 bases, leaving 15 bases between them. The CDR3 sequence is 16 residues long. Per the germline V gene, CDR1 is SGHDN and CDR2 is FVKESK. The CDR3 region is CASSQDLIPETYGYTF. The CDR3 DNA sequence: TGTGCCAGCAGCCAAGATCTGATCCCAGAAACCTATGGCTACACCTTC.

The chain has TRBV5-1 and TRBJ2-5; tentatively, D is TRBD1 (6 bases). V was clipped by 7 bases and J by 5 bases, with 18 bases between them. This CDR3 region has 14 residues. Germline V CDR1 and CDR2: SGHRS, YFSETQ. The CDR3, as DNA: TGCGCCAGCGGAACAGCGACAGGCGCGGAGACCCAGTACTTC. Translated, it gives CASGTATGAETQYF.

This chain connects TRBV7-8 to TRBJ2-3; D might be TRBD2 (6 bases). This CDR3 contains 17 residues. CDR1 and CDR2 from the germline V gene are SGHVS and FQNEAQ. V was shortened by 5 bases and J by 0 bases, with 18 bases between the two germline ends. In nucleotides, the CDR3 is TGTGCCAGCAGCCCCAGGCGACTAGGAACTAGCACAGATACGCAGTATTTT. Translation: CASSPRRLGTSTDTQYF.

The chain links TRBV7-2 to TRBJ2-3; TRBD1 agrees at 11 bases. Germline V CDR1 and CDR2: SGHTA, FQGNSA. This CDR3 region has 15 residues. J gave up 9 bases and V 4 bases, and 9 bases lay outside the gene matches. Written as DNA, the CDR3 is TGTGCCAGCAGCTCCTGGCGGACAGGGGGCGAGACGCAGTATTTT. Protein product: CASSSWRTGGETQYF. The variable domain in full, with the rest retrieved from reference TRBV7-2 and TRBJ2-3, is GAGVSQSPSNKVTEKGKDVELRCDPISGHTALYWYRQSLGQGLEFLIYFQGNSAPDKSGLPSDRFSAERTGGSVSTLTIQRTQQEDSAVYLCASSSWRTGGETQYFGPGTRLTVL.

The DNA of the CDR3 is TGTGCCAGCAGCTTAGAACAGGATAATTCACCCCTCCACTTT. It encodes CASSLEQDNSPLHF. V usage is TRBV7-9 and J usage is TRBJ1-6; the D gene is possibly TRBD1 (5 bases). Germline loops: CDR1 SEHNR, CDR2 FQNEAQ (reference sequence). The CDR3 has 14 amino acids. V lost 1 base and J 5 bases, leaving 6 bases between the germline ends.

The J gene is TRBJ1-2, the V gene TRBV2; D uncertain. The CDR3 is 15 residues long. Germline CDR1 is SNHLY and CDR2 is FYNNEI. V lost 0 bases to trimming and J lost 8 bases, with 16 bases between them. This CDR3 is CASSEALGSRGGYTF. As DNA, the CDR3 is TGTGCCAGCAGTGAAGCGCTAGGCTCCCGAGGGGGCTACACCTTC.

This chain joins TRBV29-1 and TRBJ2-3, with TRBD2 matching over 12 bases. V gave up 8 bases and J gave up 6 bases; unmatched junction bases: 6. Germline-derived CDR1 and CDR2 are SQVTM and ANQGSEA. The CDR3 spans 13 residues. This CDR3 reads CSSTSGGSDTQYF. The CDR3 DNA reads TGCAGCTCTACTAGCGGGGGGTCGGATACGCAGTATTTT.

The J gene is TRBJ2-7, the V gene TRBV5-6, with 9 bases aligning to TRBD1. This CDR3 comprises 15 residues. Trimming took 2 bases from V and 6 from J; bases not matched to a gene: 9. Germline assignment: CDR1 SGHDT and CDR2 YYEEEE. DNA for the CDR3: TGTGCCAGCAGCTTCTTCGGACAGGGGCCCTCCGAGCAGTACTTC. Residues: CASSFFGQGPSEQYF.